A single sample is the source of the 28 T cell receptor beta chains below, sequenced in a study of sequential checkpoint blockade in melanoma (dated by TCRdb to the late 2010s). Taken with the paper, the label for treatment or condition translates to: randomized to nivolumab then ipilimumab (arm A) or the reverse (arm B). The library was built by means of the immunoSEQ multiplex PCR assay. TCRdb limited this immuneACCESS table to in-frame rearrangements with V and J called. A share of clones is missing; checked studies link under half to unresolved V genes, and the rest is unexplained. The sample has around 12,000 clones on record, roughly four fifths of them singletons. The ten largest clones take up 25% to 30% of the sample. Here the sequenced sample was CD8+ T cells sorted from blood (inferred from file names), taken from a patient given nivolumab and ipilimumab in sequence. These receptors were taken from a human donor with melanoma.

This rearrangement joins TRBV7-2 to TRBJ2-1; D is unresolved. Germline CDR1 reads SGHTA; CDR2 reads FQGNSA. Trimming took 6 bases from V and 8 from J, leaving 14 bases between them. The CDR3 length is 13 residues. This CDR3 reads CASRHPGFDEQFF. The CDR3 nucleotides read TGTGCCAGCAGGCACCCAGGATTTGATGAGCAGTTCTTC.

The chain couples TRBV10-1 to TRBJ2-7, with D possibly matching TRBD1 (7 bases). This CDR3 contains 13 residues. Germline V lookup: CDR1 WNHNN, CDR2 SYGVQD (reference sequence). The V end was cut by 6 bases, the J end by 2 bases, with 11 bases between. CDR3 in amino acids: CASSRGETYEQYF. CDR3 sequence (DNA): TGCGCCAGCAGCAGGGGGGAGACCTACGAGCAGTACTTC.

The V gene is TRBV11-2, the J gene TRBJ1-5, with D possibly TRBD1 on 5 matching bases. Germline V gene lookup returns CDR1 SGHAT and CDR2 FQNNGV. CDR3 length: 15 residues. The V and J ends lost 5 bases and 2 bases respectively, with 13 bases between them. In DNA form, the CDR3 reads TGTGCCAGCAGCGCCGGACTAGGGGGCAATCAGCCCCAGCATTTT. Translating it yields CASSAGLGGNQPQHF.

This rearrangement joins TRBV11-2 to TRBJ2-7; 13 bases line up with TRBD2. Trimming removed 1 base from V and 2 bases from J; junction bases left unmatched: 2. CDR1 and CDR2 (germline): SGHAT, FQNNGV. The CDR3 runs 16 residues. CDR3 amino acids: CASSLGTSGRAYEQYF. The CDR3 DNA is TGTGCCAGCAGCTTAGGTACTAGCGGGAGGGCCTACGAGCAGTACTTC.

The chain has TRBV4-1 and TRBJ2-7, with 9 nucleotides matching TRBD2. J gave up 5 bases and V 0 bases, and 8 bases lay outside the gene matches. Germline assignment: CDR1 MGHRA and CDR2 YSYEKL. CDR3 length: 16 amino acids. CDR3 amino acids: CASSQEAHSGGNEQYF. As DNA, the CDR3 is TGCGCCAGCAGCCAAGAAGCACATAGCGGGGGAAACGAGCAGTACTTC.

V gene TRBV29-1 combines with J gene TRBJ1-2; D is perhaps TRBD1 (6 bases). The CDR3 has 14 amino acids. The germline CDR1 and CDR2 sequences are SQVTM and ANQGSEA. Trimming stripped 4 bases from V and 4 bases from J, with 16 bases between. CDR3 sequence reads: CSVVGGDGSYGYTF. DNA of the CDR3: TGCAGCGTTGTAGGGGGGGACGGCAGCTATGGCTACACCTTC.

The chain couples TRBV28 to TRBJ2-1; the D is unclear. Germline-derived CDR1 and CDR2 are MDHEN and SYDVKM. The CDR3 spans 12 residues. Trimming left V 3 bases short and J 6 bases short, with 6 bases between. This CDR3 is CASSFMANEQFF. CDR3 nucleotides: TGTGCCAGCAGTTTTATGGCCAATGAGCAGTTCTTC.

V usage is TRBV10-1 and J usage is TRBJ1-6; D is perhaps TRBD1 (6 bases). Per germline, CDR1 WNHNN and CDR2 SYGVQD (reference sequence). The CDR3 spans 13 residues. Trimming removed 6 bases from V and 6 bases from J, with 9 bases in between. In DNA form, the CDR3 reads TGCGCCAGCAGGCAGGACAGTAATTCACCCCTCCACTTT. Its protein product is CASRQDSNSPLHF.

The chain uses TRBV27 and TRBJ2-5; possible D gene TRBD1, 5 bases. V was pared by 6 bases and J by 5 bases, with 22 bases between. Germline values: CDR1 MNHEY, CDR2 SMNVEV (reference sequence). CDR3 length equals 16 residues. CDR3 in DNA: TGTGCCAGCAGCCCTGCAGGGCAGGCAAGGCAGGAGACCCAGTACTTC. Protein product: CASSPAGQARQETQYF.

CDR3 loop: CASSLGQGAGKLFF. CDR3 nucleotide sequence: TGTGCCAGCAGCCTCGGACAGGGGGCGGGAAAACTGTTTTTT. The chain recombines TRBV27 with TRBJ1-4; 11 nucleotides align to TRBD1. The CDR3 covers 14 residues. Germline V CDR1 and CDR2: MNHEY, SMNVEV (reference sequence). Unmatched junction bases numbered 7, after V lost 6 bases and J lost 10 bases.

Turning to this clone: The sample carries other DNA sequences with the same CDR3. The rearrangement joins TRBV10-3 to TRBJ2-7; 7 bases match TRBD1. CDR1 and CDR2 from the germline V gene are ENHRY and SYGVKD. This CDR3 spans 15 amino acids. Unmatched junction bases numbered 10, after V lost 4 bases and J lost 4 bases. This CDR3 reads CAISAAGTEKYEQYF. The CDR3 nucleotides read TGTGCCATCAGTGCCGCCGGGACAGAAAAATACGAGCAGTACTTC.

V is TRBV19 and J is TRBJ2-7; the match to TRBD2 covers 15 bases. The germline V gene has CDR1 LNHDA and CDR2 SQIVND (reference sequence). V gave up 6 bases and J gave up 5 bases; unmatched junction bases: 5. The CDR3 loop spans 15 amino acids. DNA of the CDR3: TGTGCCAGTAGCGGACTAGCGGGAGGGACCGACGAGCAGTACTTC. Protein sequence: CASSGLAGGTDEQYF.

The rearrangement uses TRBV4-1 and TRBJ1-2; the match to TRBD1 covers 10 bases. V gave up 3 bases and J gave up 7 bases; unmatched junction bases: 2. The CDR3 sequence is 13 residues long. Germline V gene sequence: CDR1 MGHRA, CDR2 YSYEKL. The CDR3 reads CASSQDRGSGYTF. CDR3 DNA: TGCGCCAGCAGCCAGGACAGGGGGTCTGGCTACACCTTC.

The chain employs TRBV9 and TRBJ2-2, with 8 nucleotides matching TRBD2. Germline V CDR1 and CDR2: SGDLS, YYNGEE. CDR3 size: 16 residues. J was trimmed by 3 bases and V by 3 bases; bases with no gene match: 7. The CDR3 spells CASSAEERGYTGELFF. The CDR3 DNA reads as TGTGCCAGCAGCGCAGAGGAGCGGGGGTACACCGGGGAGCTGTTTTTT. The variable domain in full, with the rest retrieved from reference TRBV9 and TRBJ2-2, is DSGVTQTPKHLITATGQRVTLRCSPRSGDLSVYWYQQSLDQGLQFLIQYYNGEERAKGNILERFSAQQFPDLHSELNLSSLELGDSALYFCASSAEERGYTGELFFGEGSRLTVL.

This clone was observed a few times. The chain uses TRBV7-9 and TRBJ2-7, with 8 bases identical to TRBD1. The germline V gene encodes CDR1 SEHNR and CDR2 FQNEAQ (reference sequence). The ends lost 5 bases at V and 7 bases at J; junction bases unmatched: 13. CDR3 size: 15 residues. The CDR3 loop is CASSPVRQGLNEQYF. For the CDR3, the DNA is TGTGCCAGCAGCCCCGTGCGACAGGGGCTGAATGAGCAGTACTTC.

The CDR3 nucleotides read TGTGCCAGCAGTTTAAGCGGCCCCAAGCTCTACAATGAGCAGTTCTTC. Translating gives CASSLSGPKLYNEQFF. This chain connects TRBV27 to TRBJ2-1; TRBD2 might be the D (5 bases). This CDR3 comprises 16 residues. Deletions cut 2 bases from V and 3 bases from J, with 14 bases between. Germline assignment: CDR1 MNHEY and CDR2 SMNVEV (reference sequence).

V gene TRBV27 combines with J gene TRBJ2-1; 8 nucleotides align to TRBD2. The trim removed 6 bases at V and 3 bases at J, leaving 7 bases unmatched. CDR1 is MNHEY, CDR2 SMNVEV, per germline (reference sequence). The CDR3 totals 15 residues. In DNA form, the CDR3 reads TGTGCCAGCAGCGGGGGGAGCGGGGGCTACAATGAGCAGTTCTTC. It is translated as CASSGGSGGYNEQFF.

V gene TRBV19 combines with J gene TRBJ2-2; 10 nucleotides agree with TRBD1. Germline CDR1 LNHDA, CDR2 SQIVND (reference sequence). There are 14 residues in the CDR3. V was clipped by 6 bases and J by 6 bases; unmatched bases: 4. The CDR3 sequence: CASSDRGLAGELFF. The CDR3 nucleotides are TGTGCCAGTAGCGACAGGGGGCTGGCCGGGGAGCTGTTTTTT.

This clone has just one count. The CDR3 spells CASSLPTGGVYGYTF. DNA for the CDR3: TGTGCCAGCAGTTTGCCGACAGGGGGCGTCTATGGCTACACCTTC. The chain employs TRBV28 and TRBJ1-2; 10 bases are a match to TRBD1. The CDR3 is made up of 15 amino acids. Germline assignment: CDR1 MDHEN and CDR2 SYDVKM. The V segment lost 3 bases and the J segment 4 bases; nucleotides outside the gene matches: 5.

The chain combines TRBV11-3 with TRBJ2-1, with 9 bases that match TRBD2. V shed 1 base and J 7 bases; nucleotides not matched to a gene: 5. Germline V gene lookup returns CDR1 SGHNT and CDR2 YENEEA. The CDR3 is made up of 15 amino acids. The CDR3 nucleotides are TGTGCCAGCAGCTTAGGTAGGACTAGCGTTAATGAGCAGTTCTTC. This encodes CASSLGRTSVNEQFF.

The chain couples TRBV5-1 to TRBJ2-3; possible D gene TRBD2, 6 bases. CDR1 and CDR2 from the germline V gene are SGHRS and YFSETQ. There are 14 residues in the CDR3. Trimming took 4 bases from V and 1 from J, leaving 10 bases between them. CDR3 loop: CASSEASGTDTQYF. CDR3 DNA: TGCGCCAGCAGCGAAGCTAGCGGCACAGATACGCAGTATTTT.

This clone has a handful of counts. The genes are TRBV6-5 and TRBJ2-7; 11 bases are a match to TRBD2. Losses at the gene ends were 10 bases for V and 3 bases for J; bases not matched to a gene: 8. There are 14 residues in the CDR3. Germline CDR1 reads MNHEY; CDR2 reads SVGAGI. The CDR3 loop is CATSGLAGGYEQYF. The CDR3 coding sequence is TGTGCCACCTCGGGTCTAGCGGGAGGCTACGAGCAGTACTTC.

V gene TRBV5-5 combines with J gene TRBJ2-7; D may be TRBD2 (7 bases). The CDR3 runs 15 residues. Trimming removed 0 bases from V and 6 bases from J, with 16 bases in between. Germline assignment: CDR1 SGHKS and CDR2 YYEKEE (reference sequence). The CDR3: CASSLAWGGPSEQYF. CDR3 coding DNA: TGTGCCAGCAGCTTGGCGTGGGGGGGGCCCTCCGAGCAGTACTTC.

The chain combines TRBV7-6 with TRBJ2-7, with D perhaps matching TRBD1 (7 bases). CDR1 and CDR2 from the germline V gene are SGHVS and FNYEAQ. The V and J ends lost 5 bases and 8 bases respectively, with 19 bases between them. CDR3 size: 14 residues. The CDR3 coding sequence is TGTGCCAGCAGCGAACGACAGGGAGGAATACAGCAGTACTTC. This gives the protein CASSERQGGIQQYF.

This clone was recorded only once. Other nucleotide sequences in the sample specify the same CDR3. V gene TRBV9 combines with J gene TRBJ1-2, with 9 bases lining up with TRBD1. Germline V gene lookup returns CDR1 SGDLS and CDR2 YYNGEE. Trimming cost V 4 bases and J 6 bases; bases outside gene matches: 7. This CDR3 has 14 amino acids. The CDR3 bases are TGTGCCAGCAGCTCACAACAGGGGGCGGATGGCTACACCTTC. Translating it yields CASSSQQGADGYTF.

This rearrangement joins TRBV7-8 to TRBJ2-5; 11 nucleotides align to TRBD2. J lost 5 bases, V lost 0 bases, and 5 bases had no gene match. The CDR3 totals 16 residues. Germline V gene lookup returns CDR1 SGHVS and CDR2 FQNEAQ. The CDR3 reads CASSLAIAGGWETQYF. CDR3 nucleotides: TGTGCCAGCAGCTTAGCGATAGCGGGGGGGTGGGAGACCCAGTACTTC.

Here the CDR3 reads CASSIDLSRGNEQFF. CDR3 nucleotides: TGTGCCAGTAGTATAGATCTATCTAGGGGGAATGAGCAGTTCTTC. The chain carries TRBV19 and TRBJ2-1, with a weak D call TRBD1 (6 bases). Trimming took off 0 bases at V and 7 bases at J, with 13 bases between the two ends. The CDR3 is 15 amino acids. Germline CDR1 LNHDA, CDR2 SQIVND (reference sequence).

The gene calls are TRBV5-8 and TRBJ1-4, with 9 bases identical to TRBD1. The CDR3 contains 16 residues. CDR1 is SGHTS, CDR2 YDEGEE, per germline. V lost 4 bases, J lost 8 bases, and 12 bases stayed unmatched. The CDR3 spells CASSALTGGFVEKLFF. The DNA for the CDR3 is TGTGCCAGCAGCGCCCTGACAGGGGGATTCGTGGAAAAACTGTTTTTT.